The clone carrying this T cell receptor beta chain was observed at least ten times. The CDR3 spans 18 residues. Germline CDR1 and CDR2: MNHNY and SVGAGI (reference sequence). Trimming at V came to 0 bases and at J to 1 base, leaving 7 bases not matched to a gene. From RNA transcripts, TCR beta CDR3 regions were amplified. An initial round of RT-PCR targeting the TCR CDR3 relied on the HTBI primer set. TCRdb ran MiXCR on the multiplex PCR reads and lists one entry per CDR3 protein. The data show about 690,000 distinct CDR3 sequences, 15% to 20% seen once. The data originate from a study of T cells in Graves' hyperthyroidism and ophthalmopathy. At the level of the study: Upon initial diagnosis and before any treatment, peripheral blood was collected.

This chain uses TRBV6-6 with TRBJ2-2; the match to TRBD1 covers 8 bases. The sample consisted of blood. This TCR was recovered from a man aged 50 to 59 with Graves' hyperthyroidism. The DNA for the CDR3 is TGTGCCAGCAGTTACTCCTACAGGGGGAGTTGGAACACCGGGGAGCTGTTTTTT. Translation: CASSYSYRGSWNTGELFF.